The entry that follows covers one TCR beta chain sequence. Its antigen is unidentified. Amplification targeted TCR beta CDR3 regions from RNA transcripts. The HTBI primer set drove a first-round RT-PCR of the TCR CDR3. One entry per CDR3 protein results from TCRdb running MiXCR on the multiplex PCR reads. The sample holds about 400,000 distinct CDR3 sequences, over 12% seen once. Lactation, pregnancy, other autoimmune disease or uncontrolled infection led to exclusion of patients. The diagnoses drew upon clinical symptoms, serum thyroxine and TRAb, thyroid ultrasound and orbital computed tomography. PBMCs were derived from 7.5 to 10 ml fresh peripheral blood. This sample was taken from a study of T cells in Graves' hyperthyroidism and ophthalmopathy. Study conclusions and caveats: The blood repertoire included most of the expanded thyroid clonotypes above 0.001.

The length of the CDR3 is 15 residues. The V end lost 2 bases, the J end lost 6 bases, and 14 bases lay between the germline ends. Germline V gene lookup returns CDR1 SEHNR and CDR2 FQNEAQ (reference sequence). The V call is TRBV7-9, the J call TRBJ2-1, with TRBD2 as a possible D gene (5 bases). The TCR was taken from a woman aged 55-70 years with Graves' ophthalmopathy. Material: blood. CDR3 amino acids: CASSLRSGVRNEQFF. The CDR3 DNA reads as TGTGCCAGCAGCTTAAGGTCCGGGGTACGCAATGAGCAGTTCTTC.